The 17 T cell receptor beta chains below were found in one sample sequenced in a study of post-analysis software for immune sequencing data. General study points: Higher frequency in patients than in controls was seen for several TRBV segments, with TRBV5-6, TRBV5-1 and TRBV20-1 among them.

Unique molecular identifiers had been added to the TCR beta cDNA libraries. TCRdb independently ran MiXCR on the PCR reads; one entry per CDR3 protein. Of roughly 400,000 distinct CDR3 sequences listed, 39% are singletons. These TCRs' antigens remain unknown. Sequences were obtained from blood. The receptor set was obtained from a girl aged 2 to 10 with multiple sclerosis.

About this clonotype itself: A much larger clone differs from this one at a single base, so this may be a read error. No conserved phenylalanine or tryptophan ends this CDR3, so it is likely a read error. The chain recombines TRBV11-2 with TRBJ2-3, with TRBD1 as a possible D gene (5 bases). V dropped 7 bases and J dropped 4 bases, with 6 bases sitting between them. This CDR3 has 11 residues. Per germline, CDR1 SGHAT and CDR2 FQNNGV. This chain's CDR3 is CASTRADTQYS. The CDR3 nucleotides are TGTGCCAGCACCAGGGCAGATACGCAGTATTCT.

The chain combines TRBV19 with TRBJ1-5; D not resolved. Germline V CDR1 and CDR2: LNHDA, SQIVND (reference sequence). The V gene lost 6 bases and the J gene lost 5 bases, with 14 bases spanning the gap. CDR3 length: 14 amino acids. DNA of the CDR3: TGTGCCAGTAGCCGCTGGACGGACGATCAGCCCCAGCATTTT. Its translation: CASSRWTDDQPQHF.

The chain employs TRBV9 and TRBJ1-2, with D uncertain. Trimming took 0 bases from V and 6 from J, leaving 12 bases between them. The CDR3 contains 14 residues. Per the germline V gene, CDR1 is SGDLS and CDR2 is YYNGEE. CDR3 DNA: TGTGCCAGCAGCGTAGATAACAGTGACCATGGCTACACCTTC. It translates to CASSVDNSDHGYTF. The complete variable domain, with remaining parts taken from reference TRBV9 and TRBJ1-2, reads DSGVTQTPKHLITATGQRVTLRCSPRSGDLSVYWYQQSLDQGLQFLIQYYNGEERAKGNILERFSAQQFPDLHSELNLSSLELGDSALYFCASSVDNSDHGYTFGSGTRLTVV.

This chain uses TRBV6-2 or TRBV6-3 with TRBJ2-4; D is unresolved. Germline-derived CDR1 and CDR2 are MNHEY and SVGEGT. Trimming removed 2 bases at V and 0 bases at J, with 5 bases between. This CDR3 is 14 amino acids long. The CDR3 spells CASSYQVAKNIQYF. In DNA, the CDR3 is TGTGCCAGCAGTTACCAGGTAGCCAAAAACATTCAGTACTTC.

This clonotype was detected once. The CDR3 nucleotides read TGTGCCAGCAGTTTTCTTCCGAACGATGAGCAGTTCTTC. This codes for CASSFLPNDEQFF. The chain carries TRBV27 and TRBJ2-1; D unclear. This CDR3 has 13 residues. Germline V CDR1 and CDR2: MNHEY, SMNVEV (reference sequence). The V gene lost 3 bases and the J gene lost 8 bases, with 11 bases spanning the gap.

The chain uses TRBV7-8 and TRBJ1-2; 9 bases align to TRBD1. Losses at the gene ends were 3 bases for V and 8 bases for J; bases not matched to a gene: 7. This CDR3 contains 14 residues. Germline CDR1 is SGHVS and CDR2 is FQNEAQ. The CDR3 spells CASSLIQGARGYTF. The CDR3 DNA reads as TGTGCCAGCAGCTTGATACAGGGGGCGCGAGGCTACACCTTC. Variable domain in full (rest from reference TRBV7-8 and TRBJ1-2): GAGVSQSPRYKVAKRGQDVALRCDPISGHVSLFWYQQALGQGPEFLTYFQNEAQLDKSGLPSDRFFAERPEGSVSTLKIQRTQQEDSAVYLCASSLIQGARGYTFGSGTRLTVV.

The rearrangement uses TRBV4-3 and TRBJ2-7; the D is unclear. The CDR3 is 15 amino acids. In germline, CDR1 is LGHNA, CDR2 YSLEER. V lost 0 bases and J lost 3, with 12 bases in between. CDR3 DNA: TGCGCCAGCAGCCAAGATCTCGGATACCACTACGAGCAGTACTTC. Protein: CASSQDLGYHYEQYF.

This chain connects TRBV20-1 to TRBJ2-1; weak D call: TRBD1 (9 bases). V shed 6 bases and J shed 6 bases, with 27 bases lying between them. The length of the CDR3 is 17 residues. Germline V gene sequence: CDR1 DFQATT, CDR2 SNEGSKA (reference sequence). The CDR3 here is CSALTGGAGVGGNEQFF. The CDR3 DNA reads TGCAGTGCCCTGACAGGGGGAGCGGGAGTTGGGGGCAATGAGCAGTTCTTC.

This clonotype was observed a handful of times. This sequence joins TRBV7-3 and TRBJ2-1; 10 bases are shared with TRBD2. This CDR3 comprises 17 residues. Germline-derived CDR1 and CDR2 are SGHTA and FQGTGA. V lost 2 bases and J lost 1; bases outside the gene matches: 5. The CDR3 here is CASSLLGTSASYNEQFF. As DNA, the CDR3 is TGTGCCAGCAGCTTACTCGGGACTAGCGCTTCCTACAATGAGCAGTTCTTC.

V gene TRBV21-1 combines with J gene TRBJ2-5; the tabulated D call, TRBD1, remains unverified against the DNA. TRBV21-1 is an annotated pseudogene. This CDR3 is built from 15 residues. CDR3 region: CASSNSTDTKMTQYF. For the CDR3, the DNA is TGTGCCAGCAGCAACTCGACAGATACTAAGATGACCCAGTACTTC.

The chain combines TRBV9 with TRBJ2-1; perhaps D is TRBD1 or TRBD2 (5 bases each). Trimming took 1 base from V and 1 from J, leaving 9 bases between them. Germline V gene lookup returns CDR1 SGDLS and CDR2 YYNGEE. The CDR3 runs to 15 residues. The CDR3 spells CASSVTWGSYNEQFF. The CDR3, as DNA: TGTGCCAGCAGCGTAACATGGGGGTCCTACAATGAGCAGTTCTTC.

This clonotype came up a few times. The gene calls are TRBV6-5 and TRBJ2-7; 8 positions agree with TRBD2. Germline loops: CDR1 MNHEY, CDR2 SVGAGI. V lost 6 bases to trimming and J lost 4 bases; unmatched junction nucleotides: 11. CDR3 length: 15 amino acids. CDR3 nucleotide sequence: TGTGCCAGCAGCCACCTCGGAGCGGGGGCATACGAGCAGTACTTC. It codes for CASSHLGAGAYEQYF.

V usage is TRBV11-2 and J usage is TRBJ2-5; no clear D gene. Matching the DNA end better, TRBJ2-7 makes the J call doubtful. The CDR3 has 15 residues. Germline V gene sequence: CDR1 SGHAT, CDR2 FQNNGV. CDR3 in amino acids: CASSLSIGWEYEQYF. Written as DNA, the CDR3 is TGTGCCAGCAGCTTAAGTATCGGATGGGAATACGAGCAGTACTTC.

The chain carries TRBV18 and TRBJ2-1; 7 nucleotides agree with TRBD2. Trimming at V came to 2 bases and at J to 1 base, leaving 5 bases not matched to a gene. Germline lookup yields CDR1 KGHSH and CDR2 LQKENI. The CDR3 has 16 residues. CDR3 sequence: CASSPATSRSYNEQFF. The CDR3 nucleotides read TGTGCCAGCTCACCAGCGACTAGCAGGTCCTACAATGAGCAGTTCTTC. The complete variable domain, with remaining parts taken from reference TRBV18 and TRBJ2-1, reads NAGVMQNPRHLVRRRGQEARLRCSPMKGHSHVYWYRQLPEEGLKFMVYLQKENIIDESGMPKERFSAEFPKEGPSILRIQQVVRGDSAAYFCASSPATSRSYNEQFFGPGTRLTVL.

The genes are TRBV7-3 and TRBJ1-1; D gene unclear. V lost 1 base and J 8 bases, leaving 20 bases between the germline ends. Germline assignment: CDR1 SGHTA and CDR2 FQGTGA. The CDR3 loop spans 16 amino acids. The CDR3 protein is CASSLIRVERAAEAFF. The CDR3 DNA sequence: TGTGCCAGCAGCTTAATAAGGGTTGAAAGAGCCGCCGAAGCTTTCTTT.

This clonotype was recorded a few times. The chain has TRBV29-1 and TRBJ2-7, with 9 nucleotides matching TRBD1. Per the germline V gene, CDR1 is SQVTM and CDR2 is ANQGSEA. V lost 6 bases, J lost 2 bases, and 5 bases stayed unmatched. CDR3 length: 13 amino acids. DNA of the CDR3: TGCAGCGTACGGACAGGGGACGCCTACGAGCAGTACTTC. It specifies CSVRTGDAYEQYF.

This clonotype is medium-sized. The V call is TRBV7-3, the J call TRBJ2-4, with TRBD2 identical over 14 bases. The CDR3 is 15 amino acids. Germline CDR1 is SGHTA and CDR2 is FQGTGA. Trimming took 4 bases from V and 6 from J; bases not matched to a gene: 2. The CDR3 reads CASSSGLAGANIQYF. CDR3 sequence (DNA): TGTGCCAGCAGCTCGGGACTAGCGGGAGCAAACATTCAGTACTTC.